Following are 24 T cell receptor beta chains from one sample sequenced in a study of blood T cell repertoires in COVID-19. This table comes from immunoSEQ multiplex PCR, and its TCRdb copy is limited to in-frame clones, with some not included. The table lists more than 150,000 clones, roughly 89% of them singletons. The sequenced sample consisted of peripheral blood. Every receptor here comes from a man aged 45 to 65 with acute or convalescent COVID-19.

In its sample, this clone was seen once. CDR3 sequence (DNA): TGCGCCAGACCGGTAATGACTGGCGGGAGACCCTACGAGCAGTACTTC. It yields the protein CARPVMTGGRPYEQYF. The chain recombines TRBV10-1 with TRBJ2-7; 7 positions match TRBD2. The junction had 16 bases not matched to a gene; V was cut back by 9 bases and J by 2 bases. In germline, CDR1 is WNHNN, CDR2 SYGVQD (reference sequence). The CDR3 has 16 residues.

The chain uses TRBV6-5 and TRBJ1-1, with D possibly being TRBD1 (6 bases). Germline loops: CDR1 MNHEY, CDR2 SVGAGI. This CDR3 has 12 amino acids. V shed 5 bases and J shed 6 bases, with 10 bases lying between them. The CDR3 DNA follows: TGTGCCAGCAGTACACAGGGTGCTGAAGCTTTCTTT. It translates to CASSTQGAEAFF.

The chain couples TRBV19 to TRBJ2-2, with 11 bases fitting TRBD2. V was pared by 10 bases and J by 6 bases, with 7 bases of the junction left unmatched. The CDR3 has 14 residues. Germline V gene sequence: CDR1 LNHDA, CDR2 SQIVND (reference sequence). In DNA form, the CDR3 reads TGTGCCACTAGCGGGAGGTCCCCCGCCGGGGAGCTGTTTTTT. Amino acid sequence: CATSGRSPAGELFF.

The rearrangement uses TRBV10-2 and TRBJ2-3; 10 bases map to TRBD2. Germline assignment: CDR1 WSHSY and CDR2 SAAADI. The V gene end was trimmed by 4 bases and the J gene end by 6 bases; junction bases not matched to a gene: 7. CDR3 length equals 15 residues. The CDR3 is CASSVLAGDFDTQYF. The CDR3 bases are TGCGCCAGCAGTGTCCTAGCGGGAGATTTTGATACGCAGTATTTT.

The chain employs TRBV19 and TRBJ1-4; perhaps TRBD1 as D (5 bases). V was trimmed by 2 bases and J by 3 bases, leaving 10 bases between them. The CDR3 totals 15 residues. From germline, CDR1 is LNHDA and CDR2 SQIVND (reference sequence). The DNA for the CDR3 is TGTGCCAGTAGTATACGTCAGGGTCCTAATGAAAAACTGTTTTTT. Residues: CASSIRQGPNEKLFF.

The V and J genes are TRBV7-2 and TRBJ1-1; maybe TRBD1 (5 bases). Trimming took 1 base from V and 0 from J, leaving 9 bases between them. Looked up from germline, CDR1 is SGHTA and CDR2 is FQGNSA. The CDR3 is made up of 15 amino acids. This chain's CDR3 is CASSLVAGVNTEAFF. CDR3 nucleotide sequence: TGTGCCAGCAGCTTAGTAGCGGGGGTGAACACTGAAGCTTTCTTT.

This chain joins TRBV10-3 and TRBJ1-1, with a weak D call TRBD1 (6 bases). V shed 3 bases and J shed 0 bases, with 8 bases lying between them. The CDR3 extends over 14 amino acids. Germline V CDR1 and CDR2: ENHRY, SYGVKD. The CDR3 coding sequence is TGTGCCATCAGTGATAGGGGGATGAACACTGAAGCTTTCTTT. Amino acids: CAISDRGMNTEAFF.

The rearrangement links TRBV5-1 to TRBJ2-3; D remains ambiguous. Germline V CDR1 and CDR2: SGHRS, YFSETQ. V was pared by 5 bases and J by 0 bases, with 7 bases between. The CDR3 length is 13 residues. CDR3 coding DNA: TGCGCCAGCAGGACAACTAGCACAGATACGCAGTATTTT. Encoded protein: CASRTTSTDTQYF.

The CDR3, as DNA: TGTGCCAGCAGCCAAGAACTAGCCGGTTCCTACAATGAGCAGTTCTTC. Its translation is CASSQELAGSYNEQFF. This chain connects TRBV4-2 to TRBJ2-1; TRBD2 might be the D (6 bases). V lost 0 bases, J lost 1 base, and 10 bases lay in between. Germline assignment: CDR1 LGHNA and CDR2 YNFKEQ. This CDR3 region has 16 residues.

The chain has TRBV2 and TRBJ1-6; 7 nucleotides line up with TRBD1. Germline V gives CDR1 SNHLY, CDR2 FYNNEI. This CDR3 is built from 14 residues. Losses at the gene ends were 5 bases for V and 9 bases for J; bases not matched to a gene: 7. The CDR3 sequence is CASSFGQEASPLHF. Here the CDR3 DNA reads TGTGCCAGCAGTTTCGGACAGGAAGCTTCACCCCTCCACTTT.

The chain carries TRBV5-1 and TRBJ1-5; TRBD1 aligns across 8 bases. Germline-derived CDR1 and CDR2 are SGHRS and YFSETQ. The CDR3 is 15 residues long. Unmatched junction bases numbered 6, after V lost 2 bases and J lost 5 bases. For the CDR3, the DNA is TGCGCCAGCAGCTTTGCAGGGGGCGCGGATCAGCCCCAGCATTTT. It translates to CASSFAGGADQPQHF.

The chain is built from TRBV6-5 and TRBJ1-1; D may be TRBD1 (6 bases). The V gene's germline CDR1 is MNHEY and CDR2 SVGAGI. Trimming removed 2 bases at V and 6 bases at J, with 13 bases between. This CDR3 is 14 amino acids long. CDR3 nucleotide sequence: TGTGCCAGCAGTTACGATGGGACACGGGCTGAAGCTTTCTTT. Residues: CASSYDGTRAEAFF.

The table lists this clone with a count of one. The J gene is TRBJ1-2, the V gene TRBV12-3 or TRBV12-4, with unresolved D. The CDR3 contains 13 residues. V lost 6 bases, J lost 5 bases, and 13 bases lay in between. In DNA form, the CDR3 reads TGTGCCAGCAGCCCCACTACTGAATATGGCTACACCTTC. Amino acid sequence: CASSPTTEYGYTF.

The CDR3, as DNA: TGTGCCACCAGTGCTCTTGGAGGGCTAGCCGGCACCGGGGAGCTGTTTTTT. Protein product: CATSALGGLAGTGELFF. This chain uses TRBV24-1 with TRBJ2-2; tentatively, D is TRBD2 (6 bases). Trimming pared 5 bases from V and 4 bases from J, leaving 19 bases between. The CDR3 consists of 17 residues. CDR1 KGHDR and CDR2 SFDVKD come from the germline V gene.

The chain combines TRBV6-5 with TRBJ1-2, with 8 bases aligning to TRBD1. The CDR3 consists of 14 residues. CDR1 and CDR2 from the germline V gene are MNHEY and SVGAGI. J lost 2 bases, V lost 9 bases, and 8 bases had no gene match. Here the CDR3 DNA reads TGTGCCAGTGGTCAACGACAGGGGAACTATGGCTACACCTTC. Translating it yields CASGQRQGNYGYTF.

The V gene is TRBV2, the J gene TRBJ2-7; TRBD1 might be the D (5 bases). The CDR3 has 14 residues. Per germline, CDR1 SNHLY and CDR2 FYNNEI. The ends were cut back, 7 bases at V and 2 bases at J, with 15 bases in the middle. This CDR3 is CASKLGRDTYEQYF. CDR3 nucleotide sequence: TGTGCCAGCAAGCTGGGCAGGGATACCTACGAGCAGTACTTC.

This clone was detected only once. The chain recombines TRBV13 with TRBJ2-3, with 11 positions matching TRBD1. The CDR3 extends over 17 amino acids. Germline CDR1 and CDR2: PRHDT and FYEKMQ (reference sequence). V lost 4 bases, J lost 1 base, and 7 bases stayed unmatched. The chain's CDR3 is CASSSKPGQGGTDTQYF. In nucleotides, the CDR3 is TGTGCCAGCAGCTCTAAACCGGGACAGGGGGGCACAGATACGCAGTATTTT.

The rearrangement links TRBV19 to TRBJ1-5, with TRBD1 matching over 7 bases. CDR1 is LNHDA, CDR2 SQIVND, per germline (reference sequence). The CDR3 consists of 15 residues. After removal of 8 bases from V and 0 bases from J, the junction contained 7 bases not matched to a gene. CDR3 bases: TGTGCCAGTTGTTCGGGACAGACTAGCAATCAGCCCCAGCATTTT. Amino acid sequence: CASCSGQTSNQPQHF.

The chain is built from TRBV7-8 and TRBJ1-5; 7 bases are shared with TRBD1. The CDR3 has 16 residues. V shed 1 base and J 3 bases; nucleotides not matched to a gene: 6. The V gene's germline CDR1 is SGHVS and CDR2 FQNEAQ. CDR3: CASSLGETGSNQPQHF. CDR3 sequence (DNA): TGTGCCAGCAGCTTAGGGGAGACAGGGTCCAATCAGCCCCAGCATTTT.

This clone was detected once. The chain is built from TRBV6-5 and TRBJ1-3; D not resolved. V was shortened by 3 bases and J by 1 base, with 7 bases between the two germline ends. Germline V gene sequence: CDR1 MNHEY, CDR2 SVGAGI. This CDR3 region has 14 residues. The CDR3 DNA sequence: TGTGCCAGCAGTTATCGTATATCTGGAAACACCATATATTTT. It codes for CASSYRISGNTIYF.

The CDR3 region is CASSYGSRGGTQYF. CDR3 bases: TGTGCCAGCAGTTACGGCTCTCGGGGGGGGACCCAGTACTTC. The chain uses TRBV6-2 or TRBV6-3 and TRBJ2-5, with TRBD2 matching 8 bases. Germline assignment: CDR1 MNHEY and CDR2 SVGEGT. Unmatched junction bases numbered 6, after V lost 2 bases and J lost 7 bases. CDR3 length equals 14 residues.

This clone was observed once. In DNA, the CDR3 is TGTGCCAGCAGGGCAGGGGGACTTTTGCCTAGCAATCAGCCCCAGCATTTT. Its protein product is CASRAGGLLPSNQPQHF. The chain recombines TRBV28 with TRBJ1-5; the match to TRBD1 covers 7 bases. Germline CDR1 and CDR2: MDHEN and SYDVKM. The CDR3 is 17 amino acids. J was trimmed by 0 bases and V by 6 bases; bases with no gene match: 11.

The J gene is TRBJ2-1, the V gene TRBV27; D possibly corresponds to TRBD1 (6 bases). The V gene lost 7 bases and the J gene lost 8 bases, with 12 bases spanning the gap. CDR1 is MNHEY and CDR2 is SMNVEV in the germline V gene (reference sequence). The CDR3 has 12 amino acids. The CDR3 spells CASTGAGDEQFF. The CDR3 bases are TGTGCCAGCACAGGGGCTGGGGATGAGCAGTTCTTC.

V usage is TRBV10-3 and J usage is TRBJ2-1; TRBD1 is a possible D gene (6 bases). Germline CDR1 and CDR2: ENHRY and SYGVKD. The CDR3 has 16 amino acids. V lost 2 bases, J lost 0 bases, and 11 bases lay in between. The CDR3 region is CAISERTGSSYNEQFF. In DNA form, the CDR3 reads TGTGCCATCAGTGAGAGAACAGGGAGCTCCTACAATGAGCAGTTCTTC.